The sequence of this T cell receptor (beta chain) was determined in a study of cytomegalovirus exposure and HLA in healthy donors. Study-level results: Despite most TCR sequences being rare, some public TCRs occurred in many donors.

Separation from the roughly 600-subject first cohort characterized the approximately 120-subject validation cohort, to which the donors belonged. The CDR3 is made up of 14 amino acids. V was pared by 6 bases and J by 6 bases, with 15 bases between. Germline V gene data show CDR1 as MDHEN and CDR2 as SYDVKM. As regards this clone: Its antigen is unknown.

Produced via immunoSEQ multiplex PCR; TCRdb's table is partial and in-frame only. Of approximately 120,000 clones listed, around 90% are singletons. The V call is TRBV28, the J call TRBJ1-5; D not resolved. This clonotype was obtained from a young woman in good health and CMV-seronegative. Sequences were obtained from PBMCs. CDR3 nucleotides: TGTGCCAGCAGCCCCCGACGGGGAGGTCAGCCCCAGCATTTT. Its translation: CASSPRRGGQPQHF.